This T cell receptor (beta chain) was sequenced in a study of blood T cell repertoires in COVID-19. Turning to the study itself: Sources were T cells, B-cell-depleted T cells, or PBMCs; the material itself was cDNA or gDNA.

Sequencing used immunoSEQ multiplex PCR; TCRdb keeps in-frame clones, though not all of them. The sample includes 150,000 to 200,000 clones, about nine tenths of them seen just once. Clinical histories supplied by participants themselves formed the basis of cohort assignment. The CDR3 runs to 14 residues. The junction had 3 bases not matched to a gene; V was cut back by 6 bases and J by 0 bases. Per germline, CDR1 MNHEY and CDR2 SVGEGT. Sequenced sample: PBMCs or T cells enriched from blood (not recorded which). The chain employs TRBV6-2 or TRBV6-3 and TRBJ2-5; 8 bases line up with TRBD1. This receptor was obtained from a woman aged 25-40 years who had recovered from COVID-19. CDR3 sequence: CASSDRGNQETQYF. CDR3 DNA sequence: TGTGCCAGCAGCGACAGGGGAAACCAAGAGACCCAGTACTTC.